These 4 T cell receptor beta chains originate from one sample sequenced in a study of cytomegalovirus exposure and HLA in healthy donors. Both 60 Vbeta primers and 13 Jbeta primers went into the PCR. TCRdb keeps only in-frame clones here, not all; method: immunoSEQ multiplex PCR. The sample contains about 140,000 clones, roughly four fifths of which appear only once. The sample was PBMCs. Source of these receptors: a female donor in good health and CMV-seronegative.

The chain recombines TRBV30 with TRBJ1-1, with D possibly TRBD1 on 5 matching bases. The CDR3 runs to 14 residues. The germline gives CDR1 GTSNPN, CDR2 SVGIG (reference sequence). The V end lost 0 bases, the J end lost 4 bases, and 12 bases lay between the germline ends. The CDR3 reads CAWSVGGSSTEAFF. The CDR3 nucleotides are TGTGCCTGGAGTGTCGGGGGGTCGAGCACTGAAGCTTTCTTT. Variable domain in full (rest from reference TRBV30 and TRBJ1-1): SQTIHQWPATLVQPVGSPLSLECTVEGTSNPNLYWYRQAAGRGLQLLFYSVGIGQISSEVPQNLSASRPQDRQFILSSKKLLLSDSGFYLCAWSVGGSSTEAFFGQGTRLTVV.

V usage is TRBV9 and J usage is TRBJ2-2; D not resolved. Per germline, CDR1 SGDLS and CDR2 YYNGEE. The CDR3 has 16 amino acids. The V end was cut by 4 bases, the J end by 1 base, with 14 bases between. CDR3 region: CASSPTAPGNTGELFF. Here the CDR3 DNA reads TGTGCCAGCAGCCCCACGGCCCCAGGGAACACCGGGGAGCTGTTTTTT.

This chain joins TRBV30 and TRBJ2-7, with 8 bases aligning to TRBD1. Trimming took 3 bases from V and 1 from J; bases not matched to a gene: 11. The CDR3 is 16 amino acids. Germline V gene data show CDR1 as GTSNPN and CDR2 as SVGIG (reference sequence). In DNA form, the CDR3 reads TGTGCCTGGAGGGTCTTCAGGACAGGGCCTTCCTACGAGCAGTACTTC. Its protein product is CAWRVFRTGPSYEQYF.

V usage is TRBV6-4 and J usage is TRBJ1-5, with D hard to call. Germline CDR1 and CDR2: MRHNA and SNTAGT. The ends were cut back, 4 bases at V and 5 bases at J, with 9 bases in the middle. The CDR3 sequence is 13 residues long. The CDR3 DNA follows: TGTGCCAGCAGTGCCACGCGGGATCAGCCCCAGCATTTT. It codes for CASSATRDQPQHF.